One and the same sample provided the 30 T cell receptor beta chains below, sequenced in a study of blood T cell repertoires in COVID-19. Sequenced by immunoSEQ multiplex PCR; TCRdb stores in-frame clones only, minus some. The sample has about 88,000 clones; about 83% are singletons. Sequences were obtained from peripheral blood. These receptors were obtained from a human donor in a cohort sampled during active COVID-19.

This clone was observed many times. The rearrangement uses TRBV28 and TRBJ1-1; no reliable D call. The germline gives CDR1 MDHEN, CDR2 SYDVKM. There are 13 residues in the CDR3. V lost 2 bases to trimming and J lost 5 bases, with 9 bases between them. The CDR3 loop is CASSLNNPTEAFF. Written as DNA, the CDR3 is TGTGCCAGCAGTTTAAACAATCCGACTGAAGCTTTCTTT.

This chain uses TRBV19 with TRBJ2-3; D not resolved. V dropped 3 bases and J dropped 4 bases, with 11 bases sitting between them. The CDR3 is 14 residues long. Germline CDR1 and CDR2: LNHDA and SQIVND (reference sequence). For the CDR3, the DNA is TGTGCCAGTAGTATCGGCCCCAGGTCAGATACGCAGTATTTT. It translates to CASSIGPRSDTQYF.

CDR3 loop: CASSQRQGREKLFF. CDR3 sequence (DNA): TGTGCCAGCAGCCAACGACAGGGGAGGGAAAAACTGTTTTTT. This rearrangement joins TRBV14 to TRBJ1-4, with TRBD1 matching over 8 bases. Losses at the gene ends were 2 bases for V and 8 bases for J; bases not matched to a gene: 4. CDR3 length: 14 amino acids. CDR1 and CDR2 (germline): SGHDN, FVKESK.

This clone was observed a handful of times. For the CDR3, the DNA is TGTGCCAGTAGTATAGTAAATAATTCACCCCTCCACTTT. It yields the protein CASSIVNNSPLHF. The chain employs TRBV19 and TRBJ1-6, with no clear D. Germline values: CDR1 LNHDA, CDR2 SQIVND (reference sequence). Between the trimmed V and J ends, which lost 1 base and 5 bases, there was a span of 3 bases. The length of the CDR3 is 13 residues.

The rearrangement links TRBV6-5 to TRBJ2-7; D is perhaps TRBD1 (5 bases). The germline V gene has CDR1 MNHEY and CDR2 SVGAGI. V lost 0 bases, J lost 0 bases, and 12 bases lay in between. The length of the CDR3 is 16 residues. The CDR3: CASSYSRGGSSYEQYF. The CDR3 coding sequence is TGTGCCAGCAGTTACTCAAGGGGCGGTAGCTCCTACGAGCAGTACTTC.

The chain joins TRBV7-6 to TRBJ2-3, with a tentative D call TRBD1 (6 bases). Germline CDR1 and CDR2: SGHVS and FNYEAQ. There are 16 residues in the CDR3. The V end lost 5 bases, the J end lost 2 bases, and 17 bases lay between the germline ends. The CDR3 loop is CASSLRTAQNTDTQYF. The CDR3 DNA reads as TGTGCCAGCAGCCTGCGGACAGCACAGAACACAGATACGCAGTATTTT.

CDR3 sequence reads: CAWSTPRANEQFF. The CDR3 coding sequence is TGTGCCTGGAGTACCCCGCGGGCCAATGAGCAGTTCTTC. The chain recombines TRBV30 with TRBJ2-1; tentatively, D is TRBD2 (5 bases). V was clipped by 2 bases and J by 6 bases, with 11 bases between them. Germline loops: CDR1 GTSNPN, CDR2 SVGIG (reference sequence). This CDR3 has 13 amino acids.

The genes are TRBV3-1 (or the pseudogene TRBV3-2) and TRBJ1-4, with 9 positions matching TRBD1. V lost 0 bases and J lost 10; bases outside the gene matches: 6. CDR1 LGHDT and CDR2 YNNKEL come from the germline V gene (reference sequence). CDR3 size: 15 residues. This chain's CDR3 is CASSQDWDRATKLFF. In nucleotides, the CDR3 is TGTGCCAGCAGCCAAGATTGGGACAGGGCCACAAAACTGTTTTTT.

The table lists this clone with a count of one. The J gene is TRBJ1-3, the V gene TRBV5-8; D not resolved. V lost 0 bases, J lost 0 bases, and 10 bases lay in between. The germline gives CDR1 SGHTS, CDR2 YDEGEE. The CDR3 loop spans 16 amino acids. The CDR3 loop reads CASSLDTATSGNTIYF. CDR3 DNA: TGTGCCAGCAGCTTGGACACCGCCACCTCTGGAAACACCATATATTTT. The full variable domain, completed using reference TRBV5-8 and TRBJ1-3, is EAGVTQSPTHLIKTRGQQATLRCSPISGHTSVYWYQQALGLGLQFLLWYDEGEERNRGNFPPRFSGRQFPNYSSELNVNALELEDSALYLCASSLDTATSGNTIYFGEGSWLTVV.

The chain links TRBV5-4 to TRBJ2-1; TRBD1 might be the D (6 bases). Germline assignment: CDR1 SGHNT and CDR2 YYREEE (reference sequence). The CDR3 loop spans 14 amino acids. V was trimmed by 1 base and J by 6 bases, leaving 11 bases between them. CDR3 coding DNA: TGTGCCAGCAGCTTGCAGCAGGGGTCCAATGAGCAGTTCTTC. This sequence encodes CASSLQQGSNEQFF.

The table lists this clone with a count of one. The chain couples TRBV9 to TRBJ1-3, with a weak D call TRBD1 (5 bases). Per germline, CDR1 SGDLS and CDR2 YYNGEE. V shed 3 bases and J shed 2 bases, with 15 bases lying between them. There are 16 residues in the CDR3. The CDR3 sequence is CASSALPGGAGNTIYF. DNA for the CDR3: TGTGCCAGCAGCGCCCTCCCCGGGGGAGCTGGAAACACCATATATTTT.

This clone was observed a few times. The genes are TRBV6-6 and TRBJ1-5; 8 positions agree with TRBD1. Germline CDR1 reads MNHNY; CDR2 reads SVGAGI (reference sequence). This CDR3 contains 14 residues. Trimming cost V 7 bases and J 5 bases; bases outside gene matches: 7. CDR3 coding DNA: TGTGCCAGCACCGACAGGGGAGCGGATCAGCCCCAGCATTTT. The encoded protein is CASTDRGADQPQHF.

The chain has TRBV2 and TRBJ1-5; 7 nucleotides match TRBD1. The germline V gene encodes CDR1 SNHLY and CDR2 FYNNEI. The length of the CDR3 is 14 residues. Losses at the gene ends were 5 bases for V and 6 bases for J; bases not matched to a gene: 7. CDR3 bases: TGTGCCAGCAGTTTCGACAGGGCGAGTCAGCCCCAGCATTTT. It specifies CASSFDRASQPQHF.

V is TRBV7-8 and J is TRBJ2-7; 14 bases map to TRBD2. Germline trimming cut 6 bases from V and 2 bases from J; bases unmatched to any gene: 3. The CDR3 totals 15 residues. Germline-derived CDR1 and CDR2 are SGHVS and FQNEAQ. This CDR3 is CASRSGLAGAYEQYF. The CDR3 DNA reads TGTGCCAGCAGGTCGGGACTAGCGGGGGCCTACGAGCAGTACTTC.

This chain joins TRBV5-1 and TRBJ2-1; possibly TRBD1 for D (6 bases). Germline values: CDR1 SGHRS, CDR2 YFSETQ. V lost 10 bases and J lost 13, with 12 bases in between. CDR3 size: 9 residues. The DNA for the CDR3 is TGCGCCCCCCAGGGGCTACAGTTCTTC. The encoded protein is CAPQGLQFF.

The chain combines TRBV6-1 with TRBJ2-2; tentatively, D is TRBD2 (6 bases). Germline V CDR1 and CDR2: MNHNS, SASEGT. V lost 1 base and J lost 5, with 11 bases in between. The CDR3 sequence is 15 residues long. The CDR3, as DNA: TGTGCCAGCAGTGAAGGGGGGGTTCAAACCGGGGAGCTGTTTTTT. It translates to CASSEGGVQTGELFF.

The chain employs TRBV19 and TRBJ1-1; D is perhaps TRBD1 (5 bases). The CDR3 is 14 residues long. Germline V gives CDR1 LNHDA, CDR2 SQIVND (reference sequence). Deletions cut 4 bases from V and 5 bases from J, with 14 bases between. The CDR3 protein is CASSTGLRGTEAFF. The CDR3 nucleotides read TGTGCCAGTAGTACTGGACTCCGGGGGACTGAAGCTTTCTTT.

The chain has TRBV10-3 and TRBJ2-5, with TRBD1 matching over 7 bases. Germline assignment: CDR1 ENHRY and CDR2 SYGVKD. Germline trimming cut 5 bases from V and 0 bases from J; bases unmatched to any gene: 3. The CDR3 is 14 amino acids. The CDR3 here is CAISLGQDQETQYF. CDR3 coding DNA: TGTGCCATCAGTCTAGGACAGGACCAAGAGACCCAGTACTTC.

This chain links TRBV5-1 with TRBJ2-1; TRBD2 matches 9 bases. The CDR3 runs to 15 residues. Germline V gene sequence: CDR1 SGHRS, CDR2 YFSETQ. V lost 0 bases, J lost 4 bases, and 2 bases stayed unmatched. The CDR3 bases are TGCGCCAGCAGCTTGGGCGGGGGGGCGTACAATGAGCAGTTCTTC. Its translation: CASSLGGGAYNEQFF.

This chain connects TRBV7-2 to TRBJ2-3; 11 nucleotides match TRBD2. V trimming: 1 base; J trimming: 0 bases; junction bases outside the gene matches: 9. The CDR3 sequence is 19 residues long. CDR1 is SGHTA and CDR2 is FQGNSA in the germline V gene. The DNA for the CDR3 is TGTGCCAGCAGCTTAGGACTAGCGGGGCTTATTTCTAGCACAGATACGCAGTATTTT. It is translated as CASSLGLAGLISSTDTQYF.

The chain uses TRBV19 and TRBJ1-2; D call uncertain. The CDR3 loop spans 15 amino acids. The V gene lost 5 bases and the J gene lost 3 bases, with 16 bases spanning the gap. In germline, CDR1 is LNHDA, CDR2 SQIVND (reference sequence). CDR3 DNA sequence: TGTGCCAGTAGTCGGGGAGGAGAAACCTACTATGGCTACACCTTC. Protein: CASSRGGETYYGYTF.

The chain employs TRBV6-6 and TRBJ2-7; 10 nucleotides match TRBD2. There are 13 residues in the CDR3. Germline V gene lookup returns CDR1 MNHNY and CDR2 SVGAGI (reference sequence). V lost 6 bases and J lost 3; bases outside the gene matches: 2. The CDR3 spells CASSLAGDYEQYF. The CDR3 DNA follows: TGTGCCAGCAGCCTAGCGGGAGACTACGAGCAGTACTTC.

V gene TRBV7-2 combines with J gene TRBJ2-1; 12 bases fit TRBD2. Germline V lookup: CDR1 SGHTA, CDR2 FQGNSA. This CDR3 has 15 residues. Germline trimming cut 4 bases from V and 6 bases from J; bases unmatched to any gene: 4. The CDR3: CASSYTSGRPNEQFF. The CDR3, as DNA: TGTGCCAGCAGCTATACTAGCGGGAGGCCCAATGAGCAGTTCTTC.

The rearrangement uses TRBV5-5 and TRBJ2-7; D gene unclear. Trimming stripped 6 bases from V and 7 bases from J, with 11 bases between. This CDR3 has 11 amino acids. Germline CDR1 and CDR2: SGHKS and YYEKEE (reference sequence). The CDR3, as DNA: TGTGCCAGCACCTTCCTGGAGGAGCAGTACTTC. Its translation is CASTFLEEQYF.

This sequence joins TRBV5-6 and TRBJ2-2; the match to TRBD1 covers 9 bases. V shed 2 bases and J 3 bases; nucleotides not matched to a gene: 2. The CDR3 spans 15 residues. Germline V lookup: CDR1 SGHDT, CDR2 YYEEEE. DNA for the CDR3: TGTGCCAGCAGCTTTGACAGGGGGTACACCGGGGAGCTGTTTTTT. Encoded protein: CASSFDRGYTGELFF.

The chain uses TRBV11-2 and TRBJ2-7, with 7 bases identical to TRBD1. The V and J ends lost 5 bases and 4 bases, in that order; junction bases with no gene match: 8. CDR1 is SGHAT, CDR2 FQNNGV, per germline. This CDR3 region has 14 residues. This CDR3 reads CASSKDRVRYEQYF. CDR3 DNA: TGTGCCAGCAGCAAAGACAGGGTCAGGTACGAGCAGTACTTC.

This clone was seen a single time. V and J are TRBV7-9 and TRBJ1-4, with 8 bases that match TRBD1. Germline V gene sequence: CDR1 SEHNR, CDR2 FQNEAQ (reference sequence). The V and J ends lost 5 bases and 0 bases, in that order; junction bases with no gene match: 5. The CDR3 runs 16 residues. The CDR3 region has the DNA TGTGCCAGCAGCCCAGGACAGGGAACAACTAATGAAAAACTGTTTTTT. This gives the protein CASSPGQGTTNEKLFF. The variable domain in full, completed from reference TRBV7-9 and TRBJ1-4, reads DTGVSQNPRHKITKRGQNVTFRCDPISEHNRLYWYRQTLGQGPEFLTYFQNEAQLEKSRLLSDRFSAERPKGSFSTLEIQRTEQGDSAMYLCASSPGQGTTNEKLFFGSGTQLSVL.

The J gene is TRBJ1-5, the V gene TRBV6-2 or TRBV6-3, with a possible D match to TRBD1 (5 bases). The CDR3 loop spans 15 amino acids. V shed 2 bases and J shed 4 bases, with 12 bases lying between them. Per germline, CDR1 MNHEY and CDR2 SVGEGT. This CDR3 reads CASSYIGGENQPQHF. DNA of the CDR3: TGTGCCAGCAGTTACATCGGGGGGGAAAATCAGCCCCAGCATTTT.

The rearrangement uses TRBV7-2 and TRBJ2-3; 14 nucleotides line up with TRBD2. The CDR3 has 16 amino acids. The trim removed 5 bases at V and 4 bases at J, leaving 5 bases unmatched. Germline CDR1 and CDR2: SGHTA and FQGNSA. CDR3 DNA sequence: TGTGCCAGCAGCCCCCGGACTAGCGGGGGGCCAGATACGCAGTATTTT. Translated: CASSPRTSGGPDTQYF.

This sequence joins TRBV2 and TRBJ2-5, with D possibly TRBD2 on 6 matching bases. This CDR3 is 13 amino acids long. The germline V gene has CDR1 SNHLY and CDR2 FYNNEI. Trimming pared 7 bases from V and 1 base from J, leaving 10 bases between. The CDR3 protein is CASTAGLQETQYF. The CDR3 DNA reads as TGTGCCAGCACAGCGGGCCTCCAAGAGACCCAGTACTTC.